The entry below describes one T cell receptor beta chain. There is no known antigen for this receptor. Base qualities are missing; no much larger clone stands one base away. This sample stems from a study of blood T cell repertoires in COVID-19 (dated by TCRdb to 2018 to 2021). For the wider study: Collaborator samples came from the United States, Italy and Spain and covered acute and convalescent phases of COVID-19. The material from the prospective study consisted of cDNA or gDNA derived from T cells, B-cell-depleted T cells, or PBMCs. Deeply sampled blood TCRbeta repertoires from subjects exposed to, actively infected with, or recovered from COVID-19 were included in the dataset. The repertoires were made available in a free public database intended to serve as a resource for research on the immune response to SARS-CoV-2. Samples came from the ongoing ImmuneRACE study (first 160 participants) plus 1,254 subjects from 6 global collaborators. Nearly every sample came with metadata listing a de-identified subject ID, COVID-19 status, age in years and sex. Where HLA class I and class II types were available, the types were taken from metadata supplied by the sample provider, not from assay-based typing. The study at large found these results: The amount of clinical and demographic metadata varied by source and participant and was provided uncurated.

Each collaborating institution followed its own protocols to collect whole blood in K2EDTA tubes. For TCRbeta analysis, collaborators shipped samples as frozen whole blood, isolated PBMCs, or DNA extracted from either of those sample types. The immunoSEQ Assay, a bias-controlled multiplex PCR, was used to amplify TCRbeta CDR3 regions from genomic DNA. The authors' analysis ran thus. Nucleated cell counts per sample were estimated from amplification of reference gene primers within the assay. To quantify the absolute abundance of each unique TCRbeta CDR3 rearrangement, sequence reads were collapsed and filtered. For each sample, productive Simpson clonality was calculated as the square root of Simpson's diversity index over productive rearrangements. The table was pulled from immuneACCESS by TCRdb, which kept in-frame rearrangements only. Such tables lose some clones; where checked, under half of the loss comes from unresolved V genes, and the rest has no known cause. V and J calls plus clone size are reproduced from that table; the DNA served to infer D and trimming. In all, the sample holds 75,000 or so clones, and roughly 84% of those were seen once. The ten largest clones add up to roughly 3.5% of the sample.

CDR1 and CDR2 were assigned from the germline V gene as MDHEN and SYDVKM. Its CDR3 holds 17 amino acids, cysteine through phenylalanine. CDR3 DNA only is kept here, 51 bases in frame from base 1. The germline V end is reduced by 2 bases and the J end by 6 bases; junction bases left unmatched: 11. The sequenced sample was peripheral blood. The chain was built from TRBV28 and TRBJ1-5; TRBD1 lines up with 9 middle nucleotides. The origin of this receptor is a middle-aged man with acute or convalescent COVID-19. The CDR3 amino acid sequence is: CASSLLGTGFVGQPQHF. The DNA sequence is TGTGCCAGCAGTTTACTCGGGACAGGGTTCGTGGGTCAGCCCCAGCATTTT.